The rows below give T cell receptor beta chains drawn from one sample of a study of glioma-infiltrating T cells after dendritic cell vaccination. Sequencing was performed with immunoSEQ multiplex PCR; in TCRdb, only in-frame clones are kept and a portion is missing. The sample yields around 100,000 clones, roughly 80% seen once. Sequencing used blood, obtained after dendritic cell vaccination. These receptor sequences come from a human donor with glioblastoma. Each CDR3 is given with its conserved first and last residue. A D gene is named only where the DNA matches it firmly. Expanded clones are given a class, and other clones once, few, many or no size at all.

v_gene,abundance,j_gene,d_gene,CDR3aa,CDR3nt
TRBV5-1,NA,TRBJ1-1,NA,CASSPGLTEAFF,TGCGCCAGCAGCCCGGGTTTAACTGAAGCTTTCTTT
TRBV5-6,NA,TRBJ1-1,NA,CASSWTVNTEAFF,TGTGCCAGCAGCTGGACAGTGAACACTGAAGCTTTCTTT
TRBV6-4,NA,TRBJ1-2,TRBD1,CASSDSSRGRSGYTF,TGTGCCAGCAGTGACTCTAGCAGGGGGAGGAGCGGCTACACCTTC
TRBV18,NA,TRBJ2-5,TRBD1,CASSPGTGPQETQYF,TGTGCCAGCTCACCCGGGACAGGCCCCCAAGAGACCCAGTACTTC
TRBV7-8,NA,TRBJ2-2,NA,CASSLDMRLLAELFF,TGTGCCAGCAGCTTAGATATGAGGCTACTAGCGGAGCTGTTTTTT
TRBV7-3,once,TRBJ2-2,NA,CASSLAGPTTGELFF,TGTGCCAGCAGCTTAGCGGGGCCCACCACCGGGGAGCTGTTTTTT
TRBV20-1,NA,TRBJ2-3,NA,CSANQDTQYF,TGCAGTGCTAATCAGGATACGCAGTATTTT
TRBV5-1,NA,TRBJ2-7,TRBD1,CASSLGTGWYEQYF,TGCGCCAGCAGCTTGGGGACAGGGTGGTACGAGCAGTACTTC
TRBV30,NA,TRBJ2-5,NA,CAWTPGGTETQYF,TGTGCCTGGACCCCCGGGGGTACGGAGACCCAGTACTTC
TRBV5-6,once,TRBJ2-2,TRBD2,CASSLGLAGNTGELFF,TGTGCCAGCAGCTTGGGGCTAGCGGGGAACACCGGGGAGCTGTTTTTT
TRBV5-4,NA,TRBJ1-2,NA,CASSPGADGYTF,TGTGCCAGCAGCCCAGGGGCAGATGGCTACACCTTC
TRBV6-6,few,TRBJ1-4,TRBD1,CASIYEGGTTNEKLFF,TGTGCCAGCATCTACGAAGGGGGCACAACTAATGAAAAACTGTTTTTT
TRBV19,NA,TRBJ2-6,TRBD1,CASSGQGSGANVLTF,TGTGCCAGTAGCGGACAGGGCTCGGGGGCCAACGTCCTGACTTTC
TRBV30,NA,TRBJ1-2,TRBD1,CAWNRDRGNYGYTF,TGTGCCTGGAACCGGGACAGGGGTAACTATGGCTACACCTTC
TRBV7-2,NA,TRBJ1-2,NA,CASSPYRDTNYGYTF,TGTGCCAGCAGCCCCTACCGGGACACTAACTATGGCTACACCTTC
TRBV9,NA,TRBJ2-3,NA,CASSVGLADTDTQYF,TGTGCCAGCAGCGTAGGTCTAGCCGACACAGATACGCAGTATTTT
TRBV18,NA,TRBJ1-1,NA,CASSPGAGTEAFF,TGTGCCAGCTCACCTGGGGCTGGCACTGAAGCTTTCTTT
TRBV15,NA,TRBJ1-1,TRBD1,CATSRGGQLNAEAFF,TGTGCCACCAGCAGAGGGGGACAGCTGAACGCTGAAGCTTTCTTT
TRBV5-6,once,TRBJ2-7,NA,CASSRTSFYEQYF,TGTGCCAGCAGCCGCACATCCTTCTACGAGCAGTACTTC
TRBV14,NA,TRBJ1-6,NA,CASSQGGTGLSPLHF,TGTGCCAGCAGCCAAGGAGGAACAGGTCTTTCACCCCTCCACTTT
TRBV7-9,NA,TRBJ2-7,TRBD1,CASSLGGQGLSQYF,TGTGCCAGCAGCTTAGGGGGACAGGGGCTCTCTCAGTACTTC
TRBV29-1,NA,TRBJ2-1,TRBD1,CSVGQGYNEQFF,TGCAGCGTTGGACAGGGCTACAATGAGCAGTTCTTC
TRBV7-9,NA,TRBJ2-3,TRBD2,CASSRAGGGDTQYF,TGTGCCAGCAGCCGGGCGGGGGGCGGAGATACGCAGTATTTT
TRBV9,NA,TRBJ1-1,TRBD1,CASSVGTGGLNTEAFF,TGTGCCAGCAGCGTCGGGACAGGGGGCTTAAACACTGAAGCTTTCTTT
TRBV19,NA,TRBJ1-6,NA,CASRGIYNSPLHF,TGTGCCAGCAGGGGAATTTATAATTCACCCCTCCACTTT
TRBV5-6,few,TRBJ2-7,TRBD1,CASSLGGWGQSSYEQYF,TGTGCCAGCAGCTTGGGGGGGTGGGGACAGAGTTCCTACGAGCAGTACTTC
TRBV15,NA,TRBJ2-5,TRBD1,CATSRNRGAETQYF,TGTGCCACCAGCAGAAACAGGGGGGCAGAGACCCAGTACTTC
TRBV29-1,NA,TRBJ2-2,NA,CSVVGAGELFF,TGCAGCGTTGTAGGGGCCGGGGAGCTGTTTTTT
TRBV11-2,few,TRBJ2-5,TRBD1,CASSSDRAETQYF,TGTGCCAGCAGCTCGGACAGGGCTGAGACCCAGTACTTC
TRBV29-1,NA,TRBJ1-2,NA,CSVYADIYGYTF,TGCAGCGTTTATGCAGATATTTATGGCTACACCTTC
TRBV5-1,NA,TRBJ2-5,NA,CASSLGLLQETQYF,TGCGCCAGCAGCTTGGGCCTACTCCAAGAGACCCAGTACTTC
TRBV7-2,NA,TRBJ1-2,TRBD1,CASSPTTGTGANYGYTF,TGTGCCAGCAGCCCCACGACGGGGACAGGGGCTAACTATGGCTACACCTTC
TRBV7-6,NA,TRBJ1-1,NA,CASSAEGGKTEAFF,TGTGCCAGCAGCGCCGAGGGGGGGAAAACTGAAGCTTTCTTT
TRBV6-5,many,TRBJ1-1,NA,CASSTTLQGSEAFF,TGTGCCAGCAGCACCACCCTTCAGGGTAGTGAAGCTTTCTTT
TRBV7-8,few,TRBJ1-4,NA,CASSPPGFHEKLFF,TGTGCCAGCAGCCCACCCGGGTTCCATGAAAAACTGTTTTTT
TRBV9,NA,TRBJ1-2,TRBD1,CASSIQTGRGYTF,TGTGCCAGCAGCATACAGACAGGGCGAGGCTACACCTTC
TRBV2,once,TRBJ1-2,TRBD1,CASSAGTAINYGYTF,TGTGCCAGCAGTGCCGGGACAGCGATTAACTATGGCTACACCTTC
TRBV14,NA,TRBJ2-7,NA,CASSDLQGSSYEQYF,TGTGCCAGCAGCGATCTCCAGGGGTCCTCCTACGAGCAGTACTTC
TRBV9,NA,TRBJ2-7,NA,CASSASGLASYEQYF,TGTGCCAGCAGCGCCTCCGGACTTGCCTCCTACGAGCAGTACTTC
TRBV7-2,NA,TRBJ1-2,NA,CASSLEDSYGYTF,TGTGCCAGCAGCTTAGAGGACAGCTATGGCTACACCTTC
TRBV7-8,NA,TRBJ2-7,NA,CASSASSSEQYF,TGTGCCAGCAGCGCCTCTAGTTCCGAGCAGTACTTC
TRBV5-4,few,TRBJ1-1,NA,CASSLRRVNTEAFF,TGTGCCAGCAGCTTGCGGAGGGTGAACACTGAAGCTTTCTTT
TRBV5-1,NA,TRBJ2-3,NA,CASRGEANPATQYF,TGCGCCAGCCGTGGCGAGGCCAACCCTGCGACGCAGTATTTT
TRBV5-1,NA,TRBJ1-2,NA,CASSLESGADFNYGYTF,TGCGCCAGCAGCTTGGAGTCAGGGGCGGACTTTAACTATGGCTACACCTTC
TRBV2,once,TRBJ1-5,NA,CASSSGYSNQPQHF,TGTGCCAGCAGTTCGGGTTATAGCAATCAGCCCCAGCATTTT
TRBV10-3,NA,TRBJ1-2,TRBD1,CAIRGQEGGYTF,TGTGCCATCAGGGGACAGGAAGGGGGCTACACCTTC
TRBV6-6,NA,TRBJ2-5,NA,CASSYARQETQYF,TGTGCCAGCAGTTACGCGAGACAAGAGACCCAGTACTTC
TRBV4-1,NA,TRBJ2-3,TRBD1,CASSQATGVEDTQYF,TGCGCCAGCAGCCAAGCCACAGGGGTAGAAGATACGCAGTATTTT
TRBV7-9,NA,TRBJ1-4,NA,CASSLTGFNEKLFF,TGTGCCAGCAGCCTTACAGGGTTTAATGAAAAACTGTTTTTT
TRBV2,NA,TRBJ2-2,TRBD2,CASKRPGGVKTGELFF,TGTGCCAGCAAACGCCCCGGGGGGGTTAAGACCGGGGAGCTGTTTTTT
TRBV19,NA,TRBJ1-1,NA,CASSISQHGTEAFF,TGTGCCAGTAGTATATCCCAACATGGCACTGAAGCTTTCTTT
TRBV5-1,once,TRBJ2-3,TRBD2,CASSFERGSTDTQYF,TGCGCCAGCAGCTTTGAGCGGGGAAGCACAGATACGCAGTATTTT
TRBV29-1,NA,TRBJ2-2,NA,CSVGLAFVGELFF,TGCAGCGTTGGCCTAGCCTTCGTCGGGGAGCTGTTTTTT
TRBV9,NA,TRBJ1-1,TRBD1,CASSVVLATGGNTEAFF,TGTGCCAGCAGCGTAGTACTTGCGACAGGGGGAAACACTGAAGCTTTCTTT
TRBV2,NA,TRBJ2-2,TRBD2,CASSYRTSGNTGELFF,TGTGCCAGCAGCTATAGGACTAGCGGCAACACCGGGGAGCTGTTTTTT
TRBV19,NA,TRBJ1-5,NA,CASTYGRGAGNQPQHF,TGTGCCAGTACCTATGGCCGGGGGGCAGGGAATCAGCCCCAGCATTTT
TRBV18,NA,TRBJ1-6,TRBD1,CASAEQGLDSPLHF,TGTGCCAGCGCGGAACAGGGGCTTGATTCACCCCTCCACTTT
TRBV2,few,TRBJ1-5,NA,CASSEWGGNQPQHF,TGTGCCAGCAGTGAATGGGGGGGCAATCAGCCCCAGCATTTT
TRBV27,NA,TRBJ1-1,NA,CASSDSEAFF,TGTGCCAGCAGCGACAGTGAAGCTTTCTTT
TRBV13,NA,TRBJ1-1,NA,CASSLVGAFF,TGTGCCAGCAGCTTAGTCGGAGCTTTCTTT